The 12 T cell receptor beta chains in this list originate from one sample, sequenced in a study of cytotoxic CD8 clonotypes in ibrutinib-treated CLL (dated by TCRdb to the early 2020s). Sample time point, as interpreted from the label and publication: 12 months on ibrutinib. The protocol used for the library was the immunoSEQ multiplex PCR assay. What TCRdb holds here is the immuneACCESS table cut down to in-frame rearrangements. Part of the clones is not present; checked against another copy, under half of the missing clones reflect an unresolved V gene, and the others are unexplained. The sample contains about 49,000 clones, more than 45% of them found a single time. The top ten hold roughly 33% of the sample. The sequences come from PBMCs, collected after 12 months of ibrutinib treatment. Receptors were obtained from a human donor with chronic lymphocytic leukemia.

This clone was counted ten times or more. The CDR3 DNA is TGTGCCAGCAGCGACAGGGGGTCCTATGGCTACACCTTC. Translated: CASSDRGSYGYTF. The chain couples TRBV6-6 to TRBJ1-2; 9 bases are a match to TRBD1. This CDR3 is built from 13 residues. Germline V gene lookup returns CDR1 MNHNY and CDR2 SVGAGI (reference sequence). The trim removed 6 bases at V and 4 bases at J, leaving 3 bases unmatched.

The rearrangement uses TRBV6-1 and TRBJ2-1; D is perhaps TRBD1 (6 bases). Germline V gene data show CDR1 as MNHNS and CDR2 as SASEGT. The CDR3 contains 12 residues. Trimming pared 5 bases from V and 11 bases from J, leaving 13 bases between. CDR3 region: CASSFLQGQQFF. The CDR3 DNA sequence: TGTGCCAGCAGTTTCCTACAGGGACAGCAGTTCTTC.

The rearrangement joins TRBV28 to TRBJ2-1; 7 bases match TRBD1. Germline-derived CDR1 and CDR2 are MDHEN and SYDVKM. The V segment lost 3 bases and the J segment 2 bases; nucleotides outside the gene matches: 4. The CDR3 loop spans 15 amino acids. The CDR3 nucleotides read TGTGCCAGCAGTTTGGCAGGGGGTCCCTACAATGAGCAGTTCTTC. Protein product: CASSLAGGPYNEQFF.

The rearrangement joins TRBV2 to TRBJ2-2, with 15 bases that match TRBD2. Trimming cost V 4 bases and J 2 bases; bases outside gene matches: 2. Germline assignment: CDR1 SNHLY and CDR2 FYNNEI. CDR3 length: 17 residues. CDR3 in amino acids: CASSGTSGRANTGELFF. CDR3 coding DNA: TGTGCCAGCAGTGGGACTAGCGGGAGGGCCAACACCGGGGAGCTGTTTTTT.

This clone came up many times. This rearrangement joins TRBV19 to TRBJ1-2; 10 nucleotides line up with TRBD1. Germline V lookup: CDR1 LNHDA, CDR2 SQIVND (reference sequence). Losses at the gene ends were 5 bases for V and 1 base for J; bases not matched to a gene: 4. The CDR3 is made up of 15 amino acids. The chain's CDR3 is CASSSRTGGNYGYTF. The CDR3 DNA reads TGTGCCAGTAGTTCCCGGACAGGGGGTAACTATGGCTACACCTTC.

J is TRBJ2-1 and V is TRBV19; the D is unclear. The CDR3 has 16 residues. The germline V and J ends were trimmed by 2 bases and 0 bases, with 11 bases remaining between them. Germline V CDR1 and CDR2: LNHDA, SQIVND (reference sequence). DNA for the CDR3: TGTGCCAGTAGTATAATTGGGAAGGTCTCCTACAATGAGCAGTTCTTC. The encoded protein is CASSIIGKVSYNEQFF. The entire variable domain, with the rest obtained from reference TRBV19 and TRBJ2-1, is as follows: DGGITQSPKYLFRKEGQNVTLSCEQNLNHDAMYWYRQDPGQGLRLIYYSQIVNDFQKGDIAEGYSVSREKKESFPLTVTSAQKNPTAFYLCASSIIGKVSYNEQFFGPGTRLTVL.

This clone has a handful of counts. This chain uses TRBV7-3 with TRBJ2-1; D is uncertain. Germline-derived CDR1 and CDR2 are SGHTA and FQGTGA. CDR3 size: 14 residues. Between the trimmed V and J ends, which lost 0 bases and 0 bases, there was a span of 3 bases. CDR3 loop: CASSLTPSYNEQFF. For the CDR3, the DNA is TGTGCCAGCAGCTTAACCCCCTCCTACAATGAGCAGTTCTTC.

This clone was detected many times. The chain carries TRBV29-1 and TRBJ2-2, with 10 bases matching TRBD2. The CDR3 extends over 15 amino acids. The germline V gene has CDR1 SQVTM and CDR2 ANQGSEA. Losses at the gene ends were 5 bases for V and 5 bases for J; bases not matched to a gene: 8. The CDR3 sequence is CSVFASGRQTGELFF. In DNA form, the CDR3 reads TGCAGCGTTTTTGCTAGCGGGAGACAAACCGGGGAGCTGTTTTTT.

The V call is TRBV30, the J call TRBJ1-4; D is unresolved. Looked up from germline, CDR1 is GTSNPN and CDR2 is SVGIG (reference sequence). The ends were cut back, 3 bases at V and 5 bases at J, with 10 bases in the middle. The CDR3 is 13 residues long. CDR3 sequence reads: CAWSWQQNEKLFF. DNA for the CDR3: TGTGCCTGGAGCTGGCAGCAAAATGAAAAACTGTTTTTT.

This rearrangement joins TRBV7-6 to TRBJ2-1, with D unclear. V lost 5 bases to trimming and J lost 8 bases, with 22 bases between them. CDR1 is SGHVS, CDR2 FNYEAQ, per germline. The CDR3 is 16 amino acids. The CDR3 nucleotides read TGTGCCAGCAGCCCGGCGACGTTTTCCAGATCAGATGAGCAGTTCTTC. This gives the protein CASSPATFSRSDEQFF.

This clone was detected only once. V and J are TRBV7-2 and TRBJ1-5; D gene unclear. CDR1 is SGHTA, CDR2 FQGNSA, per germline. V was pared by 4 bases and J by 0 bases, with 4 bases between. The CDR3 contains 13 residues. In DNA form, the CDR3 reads TGTGCCAGCAGCTCCCATAGCAATCAGCCCCAGCATTTT. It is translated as CASSSHSNQPQHF.

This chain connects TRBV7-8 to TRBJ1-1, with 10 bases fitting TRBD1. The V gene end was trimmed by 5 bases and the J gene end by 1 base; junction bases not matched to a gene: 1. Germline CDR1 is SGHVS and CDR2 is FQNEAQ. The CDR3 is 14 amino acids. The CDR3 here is CASSRDRGNTEAFF. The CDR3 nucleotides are TGTGCCAGCAGCAGGGACAGGGGGAACACTGAAGCTTTCTTT. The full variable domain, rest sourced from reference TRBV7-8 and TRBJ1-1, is GAGVSQSPRYKVAKRGQDVALRCDPISGHVSLFWYQQALGQGPEFLTYFQNEAQLDKSGLPSDRFFAERPEGSVSTLKIQRTQQEDSAVYLCASSRDRGNTEAFFGQGTRLTVV.